This T cell receptor (beta chain) originates from a study of blood T cell repertoires in COVID-19. The CDR3 totals 14 residues. Germline trimming cut 5 bases from V and 4 bases from J; bases unmatched to any gene: 5. Germline assignment: CDR1 SNHLY and CDR2 FYNNEI. In the original workflow: Estimated nucleated cell counts came from reference gene primer amplification. The table came from immunoSEQ multiplex PCR; TCRdb's copy has only in-frame clones and leaves some out. Clonal size and the V and J genes are those of that table, whereas D and trimming came from the DNA. The data show approximately 100,000 clones, over 60% seen once.

Sequencing was done on a sample of peripheral blood. The chain has TRBV2 and TRBJ2-3; the match to TRBD1 covers 8 bases. The TCR comes from a man older than 75 with COVID-19, enrolled during active disease. CDR3 bases: TGTGCCAGCAGTTTTGGACAGGGTTCAGATACGCAGTATTTT. Translated, it gives CASSFGQGSDTQYF. Full variable domain (rest looked up from reference TRBV2 and TRBJ2-3): EPEVTQTPSHQVTQMGQEVILRCVPISNHLYFYWYRQILGQKVEFLVSFYNNEISEKSEIFDDQFSVERPDGSNFTLKIRSTKLEDSAMYFCASSFGQGSDTQYFGPGTRLTVL.